This TCR beta chain stems from a study of T cell responses to AZD1222 COVID-19 vaccine. Germline lookup yields CDR1 SGHAT and CDR2 FQNNGV. V was shortened by 5 bases and J by 5 bases, with 20 bases between the two germline ends. The CDR3 spans 16 residues. Sequencing used immunoSEQ multiplex PCR; TCRdb keeps in-frame clones, though not all of them. The sample shows about 120,000 clones, approximately 85% of them seen only once. The TCR comes from an adult in good health. The rearrangement joins TRBV11-2 to TRBJ2-3, with D perhaps TRBD2 (6 bases). The source material was peripheral blood, sampled on day 0 of MenACWY control vaccination. The CDR3 protein is CASSQSPHGEVDTQYF. The DNA of the CDR3 is TGTGCCAGCAGCCAATCCCCCCACGGGGAGGTAGATACGCAGTATTTT.